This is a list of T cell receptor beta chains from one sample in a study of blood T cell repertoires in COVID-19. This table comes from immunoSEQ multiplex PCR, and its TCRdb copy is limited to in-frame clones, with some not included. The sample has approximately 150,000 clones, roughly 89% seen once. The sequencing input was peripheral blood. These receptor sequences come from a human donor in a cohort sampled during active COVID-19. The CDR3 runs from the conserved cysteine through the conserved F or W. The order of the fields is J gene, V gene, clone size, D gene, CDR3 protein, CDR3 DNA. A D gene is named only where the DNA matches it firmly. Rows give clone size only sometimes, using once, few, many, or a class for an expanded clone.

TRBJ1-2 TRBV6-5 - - CASSYRRVDGYTF TGTGCCAGCAGTTACCGGAGGGTGGACGGCTACACCTTC
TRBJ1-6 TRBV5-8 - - CASSPGALQENSYNSPLHF TGTGCCAGCAGCCCAGGGGCCCTCCAGGAGAACTCCTATAATTCACCCCTCCACTTT
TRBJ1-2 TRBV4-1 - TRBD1 CASSQGYRGEGYTF TGCGCCAGCAGCCAAGGGTACAGGGGTGAGGGCTACACCTTC
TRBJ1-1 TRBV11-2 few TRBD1 CASSLGTGWNTEAFF TGTGCCAGCAGCTTGGGGACAGGGTGGAACACTGAAGCTTTCTTT
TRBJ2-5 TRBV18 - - CASSRAPQETQYF TGTGCCAGCTCACGCGCCCCGCAAGAGACCCAGTACTTC
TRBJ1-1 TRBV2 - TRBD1 CASISTGTGSKAFF TGTGCCAGCATTAGTACCGGGACAGGGTCTAAAGCTTTCTTT
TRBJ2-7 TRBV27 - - CASSSFTYEQYF TGTGCCAGCAGTTCATTCACCTACGAGCAGTACTTC
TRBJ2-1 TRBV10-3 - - CAISEVDEQFF TGTGCCATCAGTGAGGTAGATGAGCAGTTCTTC
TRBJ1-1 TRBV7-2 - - CASSSLRGTEAFF TGTGCCAGCAGCTCCCTCCGAGGGACTGAAGCTTTCTTT
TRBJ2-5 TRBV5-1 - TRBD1 CASSLARQGVETQYF TGCGCCAGCAGCTTGGCCAGACAGGGGGTGGAGACCCAGTACTTC
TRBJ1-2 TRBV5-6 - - CASSLPGSFYGYTF TGTGCCAGCAGCTTGCCCGGGAGCTTCTATGGCTACACCTTC
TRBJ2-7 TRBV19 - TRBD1 CASSGRTGGFREQYF TGTGCCAGTAGTGGTCGGACAGGGGGGTTTCGCGAGCAGTACTTC
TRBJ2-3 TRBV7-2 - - CASSLGASAQYF TGTGCCAGCAGCTTAGGGGCTAGCGCGCAGTATTTT
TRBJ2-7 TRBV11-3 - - CASSLPGAYEQYF TGTGCCAGCAGCTTGCCGGGGGCCTACGAGCAGTACTTC
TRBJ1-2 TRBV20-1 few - CSAREVYGYTF TGCAGTGCTAGGGAGGTGTATGGCTACACCTTC
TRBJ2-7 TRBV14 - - CASSQAVAYEQYF TGTGCCAGCAGCCAAGCAGTGGCCTACGAGCAGTACTTC
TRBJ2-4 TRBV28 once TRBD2 CASSSPGLAGGRDIQYF TGTGCCAGCAGTTCCCCGGGACTAGCGGGGGGGCGGGACATTCAGTACTTC
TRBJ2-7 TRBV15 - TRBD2 CATSARLAGAYEQYF TGTGCCACCAGCGCCCGACTAGCGGGGGCCTACGAGCAGTACTTC
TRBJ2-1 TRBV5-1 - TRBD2 CASSTPGLAVYNEQFF TGCGCCAGCAGCACACCGGGACTAGCGGTCTACAATGAGCAGTTCTTC
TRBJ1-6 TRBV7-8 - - CASSLGRVPYNSPLHF TGTGCCAGCAGCTTGGGCAGGGTGCCTTATAATTCACCCCTCCACTTT
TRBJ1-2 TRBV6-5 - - CASSNLGGNYGYTF TGTGCCAGCAGCAACTTGGGGGGTAACTATGGCTACACCTTC
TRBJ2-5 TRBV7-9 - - CASSPDRGGRETQYF TGTGCCAGCAGCCCCGACAGGGGAGGGAGGGAGACCCAGTACTTC
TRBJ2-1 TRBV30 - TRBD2 CAWGVGLATNEQFF TGTGCCTGGGGTGTGGGACTAGCGACCAATGAGCAGTTCTTC
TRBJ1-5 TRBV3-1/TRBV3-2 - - CASSQSQGWNQPQHF TGTGCCAGCAGCCAATCCCAGGGATGGAATCAGCCCCAGCATTTT
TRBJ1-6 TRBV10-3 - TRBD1 CASHRGTGLSPLHF TGTGCCAGCCATCGGGGGACAGGGCTTTCACCCCTCCACTTT
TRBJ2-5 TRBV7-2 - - CASSRLEVETQYF TGTGCCAGCAGCCGACTGGAGGTAGAGACCCAGTACTTC
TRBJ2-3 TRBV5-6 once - CASSLSPHRTTDTQYF TGTGCCAGCAGCTTGTCGCCCCACCGTACTACAGATACGCAGTATTTT
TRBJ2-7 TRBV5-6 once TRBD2 CASSLGSSGTYEQYF TGTGCCAGCAGCTTGGGGTCTAGCGGGACCTACGAGCAGTACTTC
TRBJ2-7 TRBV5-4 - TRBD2 CASSLAGLGSHEQYF TGTGCCAGCAGCTTGGCGGGACTAGGGTCCCACGAGCAGTACTTC
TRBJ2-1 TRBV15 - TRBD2 CATSRDPPPGGRYNEQFF TGTGCCACCAGCAGAGATCCTCCCCCGGGGGGGAGGTACAATGAGCAGTTCTTC
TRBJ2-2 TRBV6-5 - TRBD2 CASPGGRAGELFF TGTGCCAGCCCGGGGGGAAGGGCCGGGGAGCTGTTTTTT
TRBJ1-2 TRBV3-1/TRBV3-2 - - CASSQDLNSYGYTF TGTGCCAGCAGCCAAGATCTGAACAGCTATGGCTACACCTTC
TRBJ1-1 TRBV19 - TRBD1 CASSTQTGITEAFF TGTGCCAGTAGTACCCAGACAGGGATCACTGAAGCTTTCTTT
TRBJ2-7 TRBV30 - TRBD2 CAWSYSGRNEQYF TGTGCCTGGAGCTATAGCGGGAGGAACGAGCAGTACTTC
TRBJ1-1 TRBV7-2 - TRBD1 CASTTSQGGLTEAFF TGTGCCAGCACCACCTCCCAGGGGGGTCTCACTGAAGCTTTCTTT
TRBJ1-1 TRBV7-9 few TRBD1 CASSLGTENTEAFF TGTGCCAGCAGCCTGGGGACAGAGAACACTGAAGCTTTCTTT
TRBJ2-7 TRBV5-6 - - CASSSPGYAYEQYF TGTGCCAGCAGCTCACCGGGATACGCCTACGAGCAGTACTTC
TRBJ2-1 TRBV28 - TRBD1 CASRAFGQGLRANEQFF TGTGCCAGCAGGGCATTCGGACAGGGTTTGAGGGCAAATGAGCAGTTCTTC
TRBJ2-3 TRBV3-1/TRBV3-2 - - CASTGVPGDTQYF TGTGCCAGCACAGGGGTTCCCGGAGATACGCAGTATTTT
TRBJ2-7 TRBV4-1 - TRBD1 CASSQDRGPGYEQYF TGCGCCAGCAGCCAGGACAGGGGGCCTGGGTACGAGCAGTACTTC
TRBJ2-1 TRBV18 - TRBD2 CASSPNILAGVSSSYNEQFF TGTGCCAGCTCACCAAATATTCTAGCGGGGGTCTCGAGCTCCTACAATGAGCAGTTCTTC